Shown below are 29 T cell receptor beta chains from a single sample sequenced in a study of OX40 agonist ivuxolimab in advanced cancers. Libraries were made using the immunoSEQ multiplex PCR assay. Imported from immuneACCESS, the table was reduced by TCRdb to in-frame sequences with V and J called. These copies leave out some clones; in studies compared against another copy, an unresolved V gene accounts for under half, and the cause of the remainder is not known. The sample profile shows some 53,000 clones; 94% of them were found once. The top ten clonotypes cover approximately 12% of the sample. The sample here was CD4+ or CD8+ T cells sorted from blood, taken in a trial of the OX40 agonist ivuxolimab. The receptors stem from an adult with an advanced solid tumor such as melanoma, head and neck, liver or kidney cancer.

The rearrangement joins TRBV27 to TRBJ1-5; D call uncertain. From germline, CDR1 is MNHEY and CDR2 SMNVEV (reference sequence). The CDR3 totals 13 residues. The ends were cut back, 3 bases at V and 4 bases at J, with 7 bases in the middle. Here the CDR3 reads CASSFSVNQPQHF. The CDR3 nucleotides read TGTGCCAGCAGTTTCTCCGTGAATCAGCCCCAGCATTTT.

Only one count was recorded for this clone. The chain carries TRBV28 and TRBJ1-5, with D uncertain. CDR1 is MDHEN, CDR2 SYDVKM, per germline. The CDR3 extends over 14 amino acids. V was shortened by 2 bases and J by 0 bases, with 5 bases between the two germline ends. The chain's CDR3 is CASSLAYSNQPQHF. In DNA form, the CDR3 reads TGTGCCAGCAGTTTAGCCTATAGCAATCAGCCCCAGCATTTT.

This clone is a singleton in its sample. This sequence joins TRBV2 and TRBJ2-7, with 9 bases that match TRBD2. The ends lost 2 bases at V and 3 bases at J; junction bases unmatched: 11. The germline V gene encodes CDR1 SNHLY and CDR2 FYNNEI. The CDR3 extends over 17 amino acids. The DNA of the CDR3 is TGTGCCAGCAGTGAAACCGCTAGCGGGGACTATCTCTACGAGCAGTACTTC. This codes for CASSETASGDYLYEQYF. Together with reference TRBV2 and TRBJ2-7, the CDR3 gives the full variable domain: EPEVTQTPSHQVTQMGQEVILRCVPISNHLYFYWYRQILGQKVEFLVSFYNNEISEKSEIFDDQFSVERPDGSNFTLKIRSTKLEDSAMYFCASSETASGDYLYEQYFGPGTRLTVT.

This clone was observed once. The chain uses TRBV9 and TRBJ2-7; 7 positions match TRBD2. Looked up from germline, CDR1 is SGDLS and CDR2 is YYNGEE. This CDR3 has 15 amino acids. V was pared by 4 bases and J by 0 bases, with 7 bases of the junction left unmatched. The CDR3, as DNA: TGTGCCAGCAGCTACCAGGGCGGGAGCTCCTACGAGCAGTACTTC. It codes for CASSYQGGSSYEQYF.

J is TRBJ1-2 and V is TRBV5-5; no clear D. With 0 bases removed from V and 3 bases from J, the gap between germline ends came to 15 bases. The CDR3 loop spans 16 amino acids. The germline gives CDR1 SGHKS, CDR2 YYEKEE (reference sequence). The CDR3: CASSLAFGSGDYGYTF. The DNA of the CDR3 is TGTGCCAGCAGCTTGGCCTTTGGCTCTGGGGACTATGGCTACACCTTC.

V usage is TRBV2 and J usage is TRBJ2-1, with 7 bases fitting TRBD1. J was trimmed by 8 bases and V by 5 bases; bases with no gene match: 6. CDR3 length equals 13 residues. Germline V CDR1 and CDR2: SNHLY, FYNNEI. The CDR3 sequence is CASSSDRDDEQFF. The CDR3 DNA follows: TGTGCCAGCAGTTCAGACAGGGATGATGAGCAGTTCTTC.

The chain joins TRBV9 to TRBJ2-1, with D possibly TRBD2 on 5 matching bases. The CDR3 is 15 residues long. V shed 3 bases and J shed 5 bases, with 15 bases lying between them. Germline-derived CDR1 and CDR2 are SGDLS and YYNGEE. The CDR3 loop is CASSASLRAHNEQFF. CDR3 bases: TGTGCCAGCAGCGCTAGCCTGAGGGCTCACAATGAGCAGTTCTTC. The entire variable domain, with the rest obtained from reference TRBV9 and TRBJ2-1, is as follows: DSGVTQTPKHLITATGQRVTLRCSPRSGDLSVYWYQQSLDQGLQFLIQYYNGEERAKGNILERFSAQQFPDLHSELNLSSLELGDSALYFCASSASLRAHNEQFFGPGTRLTVL.

The rearrangement joins TRBV6-1 to TRBJ2-7; perhaps D is TRBD1 or TRBD2 (5 bases each). Trimming left V 2 bases short and J 0 bases short, with 14 bases between. There are 16 residues in the CDR3. CDR1 and CDR2 (germline): MNHNS, SASEGT. The CDR3 loop reads CASSELSRGGSYEQYF. The DNA for the CDR3 is TGTGCCAGCAGTGAATTGTCACGTGGGGGCTCCTACGAGCAGTACTTC.

V is TRBV28 and J is TRBJ2-5; 7 bases agree with TRBD2. CDR3 length equals 17 residues. CDR1 is MDHEN, CDR2 SYDVKM, per germline. With V trimmed by 6 bases and J by 4 bases, 17 bases remained unmatched. The CDR3 loop reads CASSRIEGGARGETQYF. In DNA form, the CDR3 reads TGTGCCAGCAGCCGCATAGAGGGAGGGGCGCGGGGAGAGACCCAGTACTTC.

As to this clone: An end of the junction does not agree with germline; a read error may underlie this. The V gene is TRBV7-2, the J gene TRBJ2-1; 10 bases match TRBD2. Germline CDR1 and CDR2: SGHTA and FQGNSA. The CDR3 runs 19 residues. The CDR3 loop reads CAGSLRGALAGPAYNEQFF. CDR3 nucleotides: TGTGCCGGCAGCTTAAGGGGGGCACTAGCGGGACCCGCCTACAATGAGCAGTTCTTC.

The V call is TRBV10-3, the J call TRBJ2-1, with D possibly matching TRBD2 (6 bases). V lost 7 bases and J 8 bases, leaving 15 bases between the germline ends. Germline V gene data show CDR1 as ENHRY and CDR2 as SYGVKD. The CDR3 spans 13 residues. CDR3 loop: CAITLAPRDEQFF. The CDR3 DNA reads TGTGCCATCACGCTAGCGCCACGGGATGAGCAGTTCTTC.

The genes are TRBV9 and TRBJ2-5; 9 bases agree with TRBD1. The CDR3 is 16 residues long. V dropped 4 bases and J dropped 4; count of bases not matched to a gene: 11. The germline V gene encodes CDR1 SGDLS and CDR2 YYNGEE. This chain's CDR3 is CASSSPGQGIGETQYF. Here the CDR3 DNA reads TGTGCCAGCAGCTCCCCGGGACAGGGTATAGGAGAGACCCAGTACTTC.

This sequence joins TRBV5-1 and TRBJ1-1, with 8 bases matching TRBD1. CDR3 size: 14 residues. Germline lookup yields CDR1 SGHRS and CDR2 YFSETQ. The V and J ends lost 3 bases and 3 bases, in that order; junction bases with no gene match: 4. CDR3 region: CASSSTGEDTEAFF. Here the CDR3 DNA reads TGCGCCAGCAGCTCGACAGGGGAGGACACTGAAGCTTTCTTT.

This clone was counted once. This chain uses TRBV6-5 with TRBJ2-7, with 7 bases matching TRBD1. V dropped 5 bases and J dropped 3; count of bases not matched to a gene: 4. CDR1 MNHEY and CDR2 SVGAGI come from the germline V gene. The CDR3 runs 13 residues. CDR3 DNA sequence: TGTGCCAGCAGTACAGGGGAAGGCTACGAGCAGTACTTC. Residues: CASSTGEGYEQYF.

This chain links TRBV19 with TRBJ2-7; 7 positions agree with TRBD2. Germline V lookup: CDR1 LNHDA, CDR2 SQIVND (reference sequence). Trimming took 1 base from V and 5 from J; bases not matched to a gene: 5. The CDR3 is 14 residues long. The chain's CDR3 is CASSIGGSVNEQYF. The CDR3 DNA reads TGTGCCAGTAGTATAGGCGGGAGTGTCAACGAGCAGTACTTC.

The chain couples TRBV5-1 to TRBJ2-5; 7 positions agree with TRBD1. J lost 1 base, V lost 4 bases, and 10 bases had no gene match. The germline gives CDR1 SGHRS, CDR2 YFSETQ. CDR3 size: 16 residues. The CDR3 DNA reads TGCGCCAGCAGCCTTGGGCTTTGGGACAGCCAAGAGACCCAGTACTTC. Residues: CASSLGLWDSQETQYF.

The J gene is TRBJ2-7, the V gene TRBV28; D is unresolved. This CDR3 contains 14 residues. Germline CDR1 MDHEN, CDR2 SYDVKM. The V end lost 5 bases, the J end lost 4 bases, and 15 bases lay between the germline ends. Here the CDR3 DNA reads TGTGCCAGCAGTCCAATTATGGGAAGTTACGAGCAGTACTTC. As protein: CASSPIMGSYEQYF.

The chain carries TRBV9 and TRBJ2-3, with 7 bases matching TRBD1. The CDR3 contains 17 residues. Germline CDR1 is SGDLS and CDR2 is YYNGEE. Unmatched junction bases numbered 15, after V lost 4 bases and J lost 4 bases. CDR3 loop: CASSNDLDRRFPDTQYF. In DNA, the CDR3 is TGTGCCAGCAGCAATGATCTGGACAGGCGATTCCCAGATACGCAGTATTTT.

V gene TRBV5-1 combines with J gene TRBJ2-7; 8 nucleotides align to TRBD2. Per germline, CDR1 SGHRS and CDR2 YFSETQ. The CDR3 covers 15 residues. V trimming: 5 bases; J trimming: 0 bases; junction bases outside the gene matches: 7. CDR3 sequence reads: CASRPIAGNSYEQYF. The CDR3 DNA reads TGCGCCAGCAGACCAATAGCGGGGAACTCCTACGAGCAGTACTTC.

This clone was seen just once. V is TRBV5-1 and J is TRBJ2-3; TRBD2 might be the D (5 bases). The V end was cut by 2 bases, the J end by 6 bases, with 10 bases between. The CDR3 has 13 residues. CDR1 and CDR2 from the germline V gene are SGHRS and YFSETQ. CDR3 in DNA: TGCGCCAGCAGCTTCACCCCGGGGGATACGCAGTATTTT. This codes for CASSFTPGDTQYF. The complete variable domain, with remaining parts taken from reference TRBV5-1 and TRBJ2-3, reads KAGVTQTPRYLIKTRGQQVTLSCSPISGHRSVSWYQQTPGQGLQFLFEYFSETQRNKGNFPGRFSGRQFSNSRSEMNVSTLELGDSALYLCASSFTPGDTQYFGPGTRLTVL.

V usage is TRBV6-5 and J usage is TRBJ2-1; no firm D call. Trimming took off 7 bases at V and 2 bases at J, with 9 bases between the two ends. Germline assignment: CDR1 MNHEY and CDR2 SVGAGI. The CDR3 runs 13 residues. Written as DNA, the CDR3 is TGTGCCAGCACACCCGGGCCCTACAATGAGCAGTTCTTC. It is translated as CASTPGPYNEQFF.

The chain's CDR3 is CASTVAGGYYEQYF. The CDR3 region has the DNA TGTGCCAGCACAGTAGCGGGAGGGTACTACGAGCAGTACTTC. The V and J genes are TRBV27 and TRBJ2-7; 11 bases are shared with TRBD2. Per germline, CDR1 MNHEY and CDR2 SMNVEV (reference sequence). J was trimmed by 3 bases and V by 7 bases; bases with no gene match: 5. CDR3 length: 14 residues.

The chain is built from TRBV5-8 and TRBJ2-5; 11 nucleotides line up with TRBD2. Germline V gives CDR1 SGHTS, CDR2 YDEGEE. There are 16 residues in the CDR3. The J segment lost 2 bases and the V segment lost 1 base, leaving 4 bases of the junction unmatched. The CDR3 bases are TGTGCCAGCAGCTTGCTAGCGGGAGGCCCTCAAGAGACCCAGTACTTC. Translation: CASSLLAGGPQETQYF.

The CDR3 sequence is CASSEPLLLQDEQFF. The CDR3 DNA is TGTGCCAGCAGTGAACCCCTTCTTCTCCAAGATGAGCAGTTCTTC. The J gene is TRBJ2-1, the V gene TRBV2; D not certain. This CDR3 is 15 amino acids long. Trimming left V 2 bases short and J 8 bases short, with 16 bases between. Germline values: CDR1 SNHLY, CDR2 FYNNEI.

The V call is TRBV25-1, the J call TRBJ2-2; no firm D call. The V gene lost 2 bases and the J gene lost 3 bases, with 4 bases spanning the gap. There are 13 residues in the CDR3. Germline CDR1 reads MGHDK; CDR2 reads SYGVNS. CDR3 residues: CASSEGYTGELFF. CDR3 DNA sequence: TGTGCCAGCAGTGAAGGGTACACCGGGGAGCTGTTTTTT.

This rearrangement joins TRBV19 to TRBJ2-1; D perhaps matches TRBD2 (6 bases). The V gene's germline CDR1 is LNHDA and CDR2 SQIVND (reference sequence). The CDR3 contains 13 residues. Deletions cut 5 bases from V and 7 bases from J, with 12 bases between. The CDR3 coding sequence is TGTGCCAGTAGTGGGCACGGAGGGAATGAGCAGTTCTTC. This encodes CASSGHGGNEQFF.

This chain links TRBV9 with TRBJ2-7; D possibly uses TRBD1 or TRBD2 (5 bases each). The V end was cut by 3 bases, the J end by 0 bases, with 16 bases between. The CDR3 has 16 amino acids. CDR1 is SGDLS, CDR2 YYNGEE, per germline. This CDR3 is CASSASGPSDSYEQYF. CDR3 DNA sequence: TGTGCCAGCAGCGCCTCGGGACCCTCGGACTCCTACGAGCAGTACTTC. Complete variable domain (other parts from reference TRBV9 and TRBJ2-7): DSGVTQTPKHLITATGQRVTLRCSPRSGDLSVYWYQQSLDQGLQFLIQYYNGEERAKGNILERFSAQQFPDLHSELNLSSLELGDSALYFCASSASGPSDSYEQYFGPGTRLTVT.

This chain uses TRBV30 with TRBJ2-7, with D perhaps TRBD1 or TRBD2 (6 bases each). The V gene lost 0 bases and the J gene lost 0 bases, with 15 bases spanning the gap. Germline CDR1 reads GTSNPN; CDR2 reads SVGIG (reference sequence). The length of the CDR3 is 16 residues. The CDR3 sequence is CAWSVKGGSGSYEQYF. In DNA form, the CDR3 reads TGTGCCTGGAGTGTAAAGGGGGGTAGCGGCTCCTACGAGCAGTACTTC.

V gene TRBV2 combines with J gene TRBJ2-1; D gene uncertain. The germline CDR1 and CDR2 sequences are SNHLY and FYNNEI. V was shortened by 7 bases and J by 3 bases, with 19 bases between the two germline ends. This CDR3 has 16 residues. The CDR3 DNA follows: TGTGCCAGCAAGAGTGGTGGGCGGTTAGGCTACAATGAGCAGTTCTTC. This codes for CASKSGGRLGYNEQFF. Full variable domain (rest looked up from reference TRBV2 and TRBJ2-1): EPEVTQTPSHQVTQMGQEVILRCVPISNHLYFYWYRQILGQKVEFLVSFYNNEISEKSEIFDDQFSVERPDGSNFTLKIRSTKLEDSAMYFCASKSGGRLGYNEQFFGPGTRLTVL.